The 31 T cell receptor beta chains below were found in one sample sequenced in a study of cytomegalovirus exposure and HLA in healthy donors. PCR amplification relied on 60 Vbeta primers (plus 13 Jbeta primers). Only in-frame clones appear in the TCRdb table, and some are missing; sequencing was by immunoSEQ multiplex PCR. Here the sample spans about 140,000 clones, 65% to 80% being singletons. The sequenced material came from PBMCs. These receptors came from a man in his forties in good health and CMV-seropositive.

The chain combines TRBV6-5 with TRBJ2-3; D might be TRBD1 (6 bases). Trimming took off 6 bases at V and 6 bases at J, with 16 bases between the two ends. Germline CDR1 is MNHEY and CDR2 is SVGAGI. This CDR3 spans 14 amino acids. The CDR3 nucleotides read TGTGCCAGCAGGAGCGGTATGGGGGCGGATACGCAGTATTTT. This encodes CASRSGMGADTQYF.

The V call is TRBV28, the J call TRBJ1-2; possibly TRBD1 for D (5 bases). Germline CDR1 MDHEN, CDR2 SYDVKM. V gave up 3 bases and J gave up 6 bases, with 14 bases separating them. The CDR3 has 14 amino acids. CDR3 sequence (DNA): TGTGCCAGCAGTTTTTCCAGGGTCATTGATGGCTACACCTTC. Amino acids: CASSFSRVIDGYTF.

The table lists this clone with a count of one. V usage is TRBV7-9 and J usage is TRBJ2-1; the match to TRBD2 covers 14 bases. J was trimmed by 10 bases and V by 7 bases; bases with no gene match: 12. The CDR3 sequence is 16 residues long. CDR1 SEHNR and CDR2 FQNEAQ come from the germline V gene (reference sequence). CDR3 in amino acids: CASTPRGTSGSREQFF. CDR3 bases: TGTGCCAGCACCCCGCGGGGGACTAGCGGGAGTAGGGAGCAGTTCTTC.

This chain uses TRBV28 with TRBJ1-6, with D possibly being TRBD1 (6 bases). The CDR3 contains 15 residues. The V gene lost 10 bases and the J gene lost 11 bases, with 24 bases spanning the gap. Germline values: CDR1 MDHEN, CDR2 SYDVKM. Here the CDR3 DNA reads TGTGCCACCGACGGGGGGCCCACGGGTTGGCCACCCCTCCACTTT. Translating it yields CATDGGPTGWPPLHF.

The gene calls are TRBV5-1 and TRBJ1-3; D may be TRBD1 (6 bases). With 1 base removed from V and 4 bases from J, the gap between germline ends came to 9 bases. This CDR3 contains 14 residues. Germline V gene data show CDR1 as SGHRS and CDR2 as YFSETQ. The CDR3, as DNA: TGCGCCAGCAGCTTGTGGACAGAGGGAAACACCATATATTTT. It yields the protein CASSLWTEGNTIYF.

About this clone itself: The junction differs from germline at one of its ends, possibly a read error. V usage is TRBV18 and J usage is TRBJ1-1; D gene uncertain. CDR1 and CDR2 (germline): KGHSH, LQKENI. The CDR3 is 15 amino acids. The chain's CDR3 is CATSWKEGLNTEAFF. The CDR3 DNA sequence: TGTGCCACCTCATGGAAAGAGGGCCTGAACACTGAAGCTTTCTTT.

The chain uses TRBV7-2 and TRBJ2-5, with 14 bases aligning to TRBD2. CDR1 SGHTA and CDR2 FQGNSA come from the germline V gene. The junction had 14 bases not matched to a gene; V was cut back by 6 bases and J by 5 bases. The CDR3 runs 18 residues. The chain's CDR3 is CASSLRAGLAGDPETQYF. The CDR3 coding sequence is TGTGCCAGCAGTCTACGGGCGGGACTAGCGGGAGATCCCGAGACCCAGTACTTC.

The rearrangement joins TRBV6-6 to TRBJ2-3; TRBD1 might be the D (7 bases). CDR1 is MNHNY and CDR2 is SVGAGI in the germline V gene (reference sequence). V shed 5 bases and J shed 0 bases, with 15 bases lying between them. The CDR3 length is 16 residues. CDR3 DNA: TGTGCCAGCAGTAGTCAGGGGGGCATCAGCACAGATACGCAGTATTTT. It codes for CASSSQGGISTDTQYF.

The chain recombines TRBV5-5 with TRBJ2-2; a possible D gene is TRBD1 (6 bases). Germline values: CDR1 SGHKS, CDR2 YYEKEE (reference sequence). V lost 1 base and J 4 bases, leaving 11 bases between the germline ends. The CDR3 has 15 residues. The CDR3 DNA reads TGTGCCAGCAGCTTGAGTACAGGGTCCACCGGGGAGCTGTTTTTT. This encodes CASSLSTGSTGELFF.

The chain combines TRBV4-2 with TRBJ2-7, with D possibly TRBD2 on 5 matching bases. Germline CDR1 and CDR2: LGHNA and YNFKEQ. V lost 1 base, J lost 7 bases, and 11 bases lay in between. CDR3 length equals 13 residues. CDR3 residues: CASSQGEIMEQYF. The CDR3 nucleotides are TGTGCCAGCAGCCAAGGGGAGATTATGGAGCAGTACTTC.

This clone came up a few times. The chain combines TRBV15 with TRBJ1-6; a possible D gene is TRBD1 (5 bases). Looked up from germline, CDR1 is LNHNV and CDR2 is YYDKDF (reference sequence). The CDR3 loop spans 15 amino acids. V lost 3 bases, J lost 8 bases, and 14 bases lay in between. In DNA form, the CDR3 reads TGTGCCACCAGCAGCGCTCAGGGCAAGGATTCACCCCTCCACTTT. It yields the protein CATSSAQGKDSPLHF.

The genes are TRBV5-1 and TRBJ1-5; a possible D gene is TRBD1 (5 bases). Germline V gene data show CDR1 as SGHRS and CDR2 as YFSETQ. CDR3 size: 19 residues. V was trimmed by 6 bases and J by 0 bases, leaving 25 bases between them. The CDR3: CASTPLTAPLSYSNQPQHF. The DNA of the CDR3 is TGCGCCAGCACGCCATTGACAGCACCCCTCTCTTATAGCAATCAGCCCCAGCATTTT.

The rearrangement links TRBV18 to TRBJ2-7; TRBD2 aligns across 8 bases. V gave up 4 bases and J gave up 6 bases; unmatched junction bases: 2. CDR1 and CDR2 (germline): KGHSH, LQKENI. The length of the CDR3 is 12 residues. The CDR3 spells CASSLGTSEQYF. In DNA, the CDR3 is TGTGCCAGCTCACTGGGGACTAGCGAGCAGTACTTC.

This chain connects TRBV6-1 to TRBJ2-7; the D gene is possibly TRBD1 (6 bases). Per germline, CDR1 MNHNS and CDR2 SASEGT. Between the trimmed V and J ends, which lost 5 bases and 6 bases, there was a span of 11 bases. The CDR3 is made up of 12 amino acids. DNA for the CDR3: TGTGCCAGCAGTATGACCAGGGGCGAGCAGTACTTC. Amino acid sequence: CASSMTRGEQYF.

This clone was counted only a few times. The rearrangement uses TRBV9 and TRBJ2-3; 7 bases fit TRBD2. The V segment lost 5 bases and the J segment 7 bases; nucleotides outside the gene matches: 16. Germline V gene sequence: CDR1 SGDLS, CDR2 YYNGEE. The CDR3 extends over 16 amino acids. CDR3 protein: CASSPLRGGSAHTQYF. The DNA for the CDR3 is TGTGCCAGCAGTCCTCTACGGGGCGGGAGTGCGCATACGCAGTATTTT. The entire variable domain, with the rest obtained from reference TRBV9 and TRBJ2-3, is as follows: DSGVTQTPKHLITATGQRVTLRCSPRSGDLSVYWYQQSLDQGLQFLIQYYNGEERAKGNILERFSAQQFPDLHSELNLSSLELGDSALYFCASSPLRGGSAHTQYFGPGTRLTVL.

V and J are TRBV11-2 and TRBJ2-2; TRBD1 is a possible D gene (5 bases). The CDR3 is 14 amino acids. The V gene's germline CDR1 is SGHAT and CDR2 FQNNGV. V dropped 2 bases and J dropped 6 bases, with 10 bases sitting between them. CDR3: CASSLLQVPGELFF. The CDR3 DNA follows: TGTGCCAGCAGCTTACTACAGGTTCCCGGGGAGCTGTTTTTT.

CDR3 region: CASSLGVNTEAFF. The CDR3 coding sequence is TGTGCCAGCAGCTTAGGGGTGAACACTGAAGCTTTCTTT. The chain couples TRBV5-4 to TRBJ1-1; D possibly corresponds to TRBD1 (5 bases). The CDR3 is 13 residues long. The germline gives CDR1 SGHNT, CDR2 YYREEE (reference sequence). V was clipped by 2 bases and J by 0 bases, with 5 bases between them.

CDR3 nucleotide sequence: TGTGCCAGCAGTGCGGACAGGGGAGACAATGAGCAGTTCTTC. Its translation: CASSADRGDNEQFF. The chain combines TRBV6-4 with TRBJ2-1; 9 bases agree with TRBD1. CDR1 and CDR2 from the germline V gene are MRHNA and SNTAGT. The CDR3 spans 14 residues. Trimming took 4 bases from V and 5 from J; bases not matched to a gene: 3.

This chain connects TRBV29-1 to TRBJ2-5; D not certain. The V gene lost 7 bases and the J gene lost 2 bases, with 11 bases spanning the gap. Germline CDR1 is SQVTM and CDR2 is ANQGSEA. CDR3 size: 12 residues. The CDR3 spells CSARQVQETQYF. DNA of the CDR3: TGCAGCGCCCGCCAGGTACAAGAGACCCAGTACTTC.

CDR3 in amino acids: CASSLPWLWTSGYEQYF. Here the CDR3 DNA reads TGTGCCAGCAGTTTACCGTGGCTTTGGACTAGCGGCTACGAGCAGTACTTC. The genes are TRBV28 and TRBJ2-5; 10 bases align to TRBD2. TRBJ2-7 explains the end of the DNA better; the J call may be wrong. Germline loops: CDR1 MDHEN, CDR2 SYDVKM. The CDR3 loop spans 17 amino acids.

The chain links TRBV28 to TRBJ1-2; 9 bases match TRBD1. Trimming cost V 5 bases and J 3 bases; bases outside gene matches: 10. Looked up from germline, CDR1 is MDHEN and CDR2 is SYDVKM. CDR3 length: 16 amino acids. CDR3 sequence: CASSEAGTGSHYGYTF. CDR3 in DNA: TGTGCCAGCAGTGAGGCCGGGACAGGGTCCCACTATGGCTACACCTTC.

The gene calls are TRBV5-1 and TRBJ1-5; D gene uncertain. The CDR3 runs 15 residues. CDR1 is SGHRS and CDR2 is YFSETQ in the germline V gene. V was trimmed by 0 bases and J by 2 bases, leaving 9 bases between them. The CDR3 nucleotides are TGCGCCAGCAGCTTGGATCCTTTCGGCAATCAGCCCCAGCATTTT. Protein: CASSLDPFGNQPQHF.

CDR3 sequence: CASSGTTSGDYNEQFF. The CDR3 bases are TGCGCCAGCAGCGGGACAACTAGCGGAGACTACAATGAGCAGTTCTTC. The rearrangement links TRBV5-1 to TRBJ2-1; 8 positions match TRBD2. The germline V gene encodes CDR1 SGHRS and CDR2 YFSETQ. V shed 4 bases, J shed 3 bases, and the junction held 9 bases outside the gene matches. The CDR3 consists of 16 residues.

The genes are TRBV5-1 and TRBJ2-6; 8 bases agree with TRBD1. Germline V gene sequence: CDR1 SGHRS, CDR2 YFSETQ. The V segment lost 2 bases and the J segment 3 bases; nucleotides outside the gene matches: 13. This CDR3 has 19 residues. The CDR3: CASSFEGQGALLGANVLTF. As DNA, the CDR3 is TGCGCCAGCAGCTTCGAGGGGCAGGGGGCCCTCCTTGGGGCCAACGTCCTGACTTTC.

The V call is TRBV11-2, the J call TRBJ2-1; perhaps TRBD1 as D (6 bases). Looked up from germline, CDR1 is SGHAT and CDR2 is FQNNGV. V was clipped by 5 bases and J by 2 bases, with 13 bases between them. The CDR3 is 15 amino acids. The CDR3 reads CASSRDNGPYNEQFF. CDR3 nucleotide sequence: TGTGCCAGCAGCCGGGACAATGGGCCCTACAATGAGCAGTTCTTC.

The chain has TRBV5-6 and TRBJ1-2, with 9 positions matching TRBD1. Germline values: CDR1 SGHDT, CDR2 YYEEEE. V dropped 2 bases and J dropped 7; count of bases not matched to a gene: 6. The CDR3 consists of 14 residues. The CDR3 DNA reads TGTGCCAGCAGCTTCAGGGACAGGGCCAGTGGCTACACCTTC. This translates into CASSFRDRASGYTF. Complete variable domain (other parts from reference TRBV5-6 and TRBJ1-2): DAGVTQSPTHLIKTRGQQVTLRCSPKSGHDTVSWYQQALGQGPQFIFQYYEEEERQRGNFPDRFSGHQFPNYSSELNVNALLLGDSALYLCASSFRDRASGYTFGSGTRLTVV.

J is TRBJ1-1 and V is TRBV7-3; maybe TRBD1 (5 bases). The CDR3 length is 13 residues. V lost 3 bases to trimming and J lost 4 bases, with 9 bases between them. Germline V gives CDR1 SGHTA, CDR2 FQGTGA. CDR3 in amino acids: CASSFGGSTEAFF. The CDR3, as DNA: TGTGCCAGCAGCTTTGGGGGGAGCACTGAAGCTTTCTTT.

The chain uses TRBV7-8 and TRBJ2-2; D perhaps matches TRBD2 (6 bases). This CDR3 has 15 residues. Germline V gives CDR1 SGHVS, CDR2 FQNEAQ. The germline V and J ends were trimmed by 5 bases and 1 base, with 11 bases remaining between them. Here the CDR3 reads CASSETGLNTGELFF. The DNA of the CDR3 is TGTGCCAGCAGCGAGACGGGACTGAACACCGGGGAGCTGTTTTTT. The variable domain in full, completed from reference TRBV7-8 and TRBJ2-2, reads GAGVSQSPRYKVAKRGQDVALRCDPISGHVSLFWYQQALGQGPEFLTYFQNEAQLDKSGLPSDRFFAERPEGSVSTLKIQRTQQEDSAVYLCASSETGLNTGELFFGEGSRLTVL.

V gene TRBV7-6 combines with J gene TRBJ1-2; D is possibly TRBD1 (6 bases). The germline V gene has CDR1 SGHVS and CDR2 FNYEAQ. The CDR3 has 13 amino acids. V was trimmed by 5 bases and J by 4 bases, leaving 11 bases between them. CDR3: CASSPTGIYGYTF. In nucleotides, the CDR3 is TGTGCCAGCAGCCCTACAGGGATCTATGGCTACACCTTC.

The CDR3 DNA follows: TGTGCCGAGAAAGGGGACACTTACAATGAGCAGTTCTTC. Translating it yields CAEKGDTYNEQFF. V and J are TRBV18 and TRBJ2-1, with a tentative D call TRBD1 (6 bases). The CDR3 is made up of 13 amino acids. Trimming took off 11 bases at V and 4 bases at J, with 15 bases between the two ends. From germline, CDR1 is KGHSH and CDR2 LQKENI.

A few counts support this clone. The chain's CDR3 is CAWSVQTNQPQHF. The CDR3 DNA is TGTGCCTGGAGTGTACAGACAAATCAGCCCCAGCATTTT. The rearrangement uses TRBV30 and TRBJ1-5; D is ambiguous. This CDR3 region has 13 residues. V lost 0 bases to trimming and J lost 4 bases, with 7 bases between them. Germline lookup yields CDR1 GTSNPN and CDR2 SVGIG (reference sequence).